The 10 T cell receptor beta chains below all came from one sample that was sequenced in a study of CD8 T cells in Susac syndrome. Reverse transcription of 0.5 to 1 ug RNA was performed with random hexamers. TCRdb called the immunoSEQ multiplex PCR reads again in MiXCR, with one record for every CDR3 protein. This table holds a few hundred thousand distinct CDR3 sequences, 70% to 90% found once. Sequencing used CD8+ T cells from PBMCs. The receptors originated from a human donor with multiple sclerosis.

The rearrangement links TRBV5-6 to TRBJ2-7; no clear D. Germline V gene lookup returns CDR1 SGHDT and CDR2 YYEEEE. V gave up 2 bases and J gave up 7 bases, with 13 bases separating them. The CDR3 totals 13 residues. The CDR3 protein is CASSLRPSQEQYF. The DNA of the CDR3 is TGTGCCAGCAGCTTAAGACCATCTCAGGAGCAGTACTTC.

V and J are TRBV2 and TRBJ2-5; D is unclear. Per germline, CDR1 SNHLY and CDR2 FYNNEI. Between the trimmed V and J ends, which lost 5 bases and 2 bases, there was a span of 15 bases. This CDR3 comprises 15 residues. CDR3 loop: CASSTSRNLQETQYF. The CDR3 DNA follows: TGTGCCAGCAGTACCTCAAGGAACCTGCAAGAGACCCAGTACTTC.

V and J are TRBV11-2 and TRBJ2-7; 13 nucleotides align to TRBD2. Germline CDR1 SGHAT, CDR2 FQNNGV. J gave up 0 bases and V 5 bases, and 7 bases lay outside the gene matches. The CDR3 is made up of 17 amino acids. Here the CDR3 DNA reads TGTGCCAGCAGCACCGGACTAGCGGGAGTCCTCTCCTACGAGCAGTACTTC. Translating it yields CASSTGLAGVLSYEQYF. The full variable domain, with the rest looked up from reference TRBV11-2 and TRBJ2-7, is EAGVAQSPRYKIIEKRQSVAFWCNPISGHATLYWYQQILGQGPKLLIQFQNNGVVDDSQLPKDRFSAERLKGVDSTLKIQPAKLEDSAVYLCASSTGLAGVLSYEQYFGPGTRLTVT.

The rearrangement links TRBV7-8 to TRBJ1-2, with 7 bases aligning to TRBD1. CDR1 and CDR2 from the germline V gene are SGHVS and FQNEAQ. The J segment lost 8 bases and the V segment lost 4 bases, leaving 13 bases of the junction unmatched. This CDR3 contains 15 residues. CDR3 DNA sequence: TGTGCCAGCAGCTACAACCCATCGGACAGGAACGGCTACACCTTC. It encodes CASSYNPSDRNGYTF.

The chain links TRBV13 to TRBJ1-3; no firm D call. This CDR3 is 14 amino acids long. CDR1 PRHDT and CDR2 FYEKMQ come from the germline V gene (reference sequence). V dropped 5 bases and J dropped 3 bases, with 11 bases sitting between them. The CDR3 sequence: CASSLWANGNTIYF. CDR3 DNA sequence: TGTGCCAGCAGCCTCTGGGCTAATGGAAACACCATATATTTT.

The chain links TRBV27 to TRBJ1-4, with 10 bases matching TRBD1. CDR3 length equals 15 residues. V was clipped by 6 bases and J by 8 bases; unmatched bases: 9. Per the germline V gene, CDR1 is MNHEY and CDR2 is SMNVEV (reference sequence). Written as DNA, the CDR3 is TGTGCCAGCAGATCCGGACAGGGGGAACGGGAAAAACTGTTTTTT. This codes for CASRSGQGEREKLFF.

The chain has TRBV27 and TRBJ1-1; the D gene is possibly TRBD1 (6 bases). With 1 base removed from V and 4 bases from J, the gap between germline ends came to 13 bases. The CDR3 sequence is 15 residues long. CDR1 is MNHEY, CDR2 SMNVEV, per germline (reference sequence). CDR3 amino acids: CASSLYRDIGTEAFF. CDR3 nucleotide sequence: TGTGCCAGCAGTTTATACAGGGATATCGGCACTGAAGCTTTCTTT.

On this clonotype itself: Lacking the conserved final phenylalanine or tryptophan, this CDR3 likely reflects a read error. The V call is TRBV6-5, the J call TRBJ1-2; 9 bases map to TRBD1. CDR1 MNHEY and CDR2 SVGAGI come from the germline V gene. The CDR3 totals 13 residues. V gave up 5 bases and J gave up 6 bases; unmatched junction bases: 4. The CDR3 bases are TGTGCCAGCAGTACGACAGGGGGTGATGGCTACACCCTC. It translates to CASSTTGGDGYTL.

This clonotype was recorded only once. The chain carries TRBV7-9 and TRBJ2-3; D is unclear. The CDR3 runs 14 residues. Germline CDR1 reads SEHNR; CDR2 reads FQNEAQ (reference sequence). V lost 1 base, J lost 4 bases, and 9 bases lay in between. CDR3 sequence reads: CASSLGIGPDTQYF. The DNA of the CDR3 is TGTGCCAGCAGCTTAGGGATCGGACCAGATACGCAGTATTTT.

The J gene is TRBJ2-6, the V gene TRBV29-1, with D possibly matching TRBD2 (5 bases). This CDR3 comprises 17 residues. Germline values: CDR1 SQVTM, CDR2 ANQGSEA. The V gene lost 3 bases and the J gene lost 0 bases, with 15 bases spanning the gap. CDR3: CSVDLAGGSSGANVLTF. In nucleotides, the CDR3 is TGCAGCGTTGATCTGGCAGGAGGAAGCTCTGGGGCCAACGTCCTGACTTTC.